This TCR beta chain was captured by sequencing in a study of T cell responses to AZD1222 COVID-19 vaccine. Study outcomes and limitations: Variant regions that are unmutated are reportedly the target of nearly half of spike-specific TCRs. Repertoire sampling was restricted to post-peak T cell response timepoints. Baseline seropositivity characterized only six AZD1222 recipients.

This CDR3 region has 15 residues. Germline-derived CDR1 and CDR2 are SGHRS and YFSETQ. V was clipped by 0 bases and J by 4 bases, with 11 bases between them. To note about this clone: No antigen is known for it.

Assay: immunoSEQ multiplex PCR; the TCRdb copy retains only in-frame clones and omits some. The sample lists 70,000 to 75,000 clones; 80% were seen once. Second-dose recipients at about 4 or about 12 weeks were treated as one pooled group. Here the sequenced sample was peripheral blood, taken 28 days after the second AZD1222 dose. The gene calls are TRBV5-1 and TRBJ1-5, with a tentative D call TRBD1 (5 bases). The receptor was isolated from an adult who received the AZD1222 COVID-19 vaccine. CDR3 region: CASSLGGARNQPQHF. The CDR3 nucleotides read TGCGCCAGCAGCTTGGGAGGGGCGAGAAATCAGCCCCAGCATTTT. Based on the CDR3 plus reference TRBV5-1 and TRBJ1-5, the full variable domain is KAGVTQTPRYLIKTRGQQVTLSCSPISGHRSVSWYQQTPGQGLQFLFEYFSETQRNKGNFPGRFSGRQFSNSRSEMNVSTLELGDSALYLCASSLGGARNQPQHFGDGTRLSIL.